Presented here are 25 T cell receptor beta chains from one specimen sequenced in a study of T cell repertoires in cytomegalovirus infection. TCRdb re-analysed the reads in MiXCR, keeping a single row per CDR3 protein. The sample lists some 200,000 distinct CDR3 sequences; under 25% were seen once. The specimen sequenced was PBMCs. These receptors were collected from a human donor in good health (CMV status not recorded). Some clones in this sample may be carry-over from other donors' samples.

This clonotype occurred many times. This sequence joins TRBV11-2 and TRBJ1-2; D possibly corresponds to TRBD1 (6 bases). Trimming removed 4 bases at V and 5 bases at J, with 17 bases between. The germline V gene has CDR1 SGHAT and CDR2 FQNNGV. This CDR3 has 15 amino acids. Here the CDR3 reads CASSSSGGKGYGYTF. The CDR3 coding sequence is TGTGCCAGCAGCTCGAGTGGGGGCAAGGGGTATGGCTACACCTTC.

CDR3 coding DNA: TGCGCCAGCAGCCATAAACAGGGTTACGAGCAGTACTTC. Its protein is CASSHKQGYEQYF. This sequence joins TRBV4-1 and TRBJ2-7, with D possibly being TRBD1 (6 bases). The germline CDR1 and CDR2 sequences are MGHRA and YSYEKL. V was pared by 3 bases and J by 4 bases, with 10 bases between. CDR3 length: 13 residues.

This rearrangement joins TRBV28 to TRBJ1-1, with TRBD1 as a possible D gene (6 bases). Germline V lookup: CDR1 MDHEN, CDR2 SYDVKM. CDR3 length equals 12 residues. V lost 2 bases and J 10 bases, leaving 11 bases between the germline ends. Here the CDR3 DNA reads TGTGCCAGCAGTTTAGTACAGGGAGTAGCTTTCTTT. Its protein product is CASSLVQGVAFF.

This clonotype has more than one count but fewer than ten. This chain uses TRBV6-1 with TRBJ2-2; D is ambiguous. Germline loops: CDR1 MNHNS, CDR2 SASEGT. Trimming took off 4 bases at V and 0 bases at J, with 6 bases between the two ends. The CDR3 is made up of 14 amino acids. The CDR3 DNA is TGTGCCAGCAGTGCTTGGTCGAACACCGGGGAGCTGTTTTTT. It yields the protein CASSAWSNTGELFF.

CDR3 in DNA: TGTGCCACCGGAGGAGGTTGGGGTCAGCCCCAGCATTTT. As protein: CATGGGWGQPQHF. V usage is TRBV24-1 and J usage is TRBJ1-5; D remains unclear. From germline, CDR1 is KGHDR and CDR2 SFDVKD. This CDR3 is built from 13 residues. Trimming took off 9 bases at V and 6 bases at J, with 14 bases between the two ends.

This clonotype was detected a few times. V gene TRBV7-9 combines with J gene TRBJ2-5; the D gene is possibly TRBD1 (6 bases). Trimming shortened V by 3 bases and J by 3 bases, and 14 bases separated the two germline ends. Germline V gene sequence: CDR1 SEHNR, CDR2 FQNEAQ (reference sequence). This CDR3 spans 15 amino acids. CDR3 nucleotide sequence: TGTGCCAGCAGCTTCCCGGACAGAGGAGAAGAGACCCAGTACTTC. It translates to CASSFPDRGEETQYF.

In this sample, this clonotype turned up a few times. V gene TRBV2 combines with J gene TRBJ2-5, with D tentatively TRBD1 or TRBD2 (5 bases each). The CDR3 is 13 residues long. From germline, CDR1 is SNHLY and CDR2 FYNNEI. Trimming took off 5 bases at V and 5 bases at J, with 12 bases between the two ends. In DNA form, the CDR3 reads TGTGCCAGCAGTCGGGACGCCGGGGAGACCCAGTACTTC. Translating gives CASSRDAGETQYF.

This clonotype appeared many times. V and J are TRBV12-5 and TRBJ2-2, with TRBD1 matching 8 bases. Losses at the gene ends were 4 bases for V and 7 bases for J; bases not matched to a gene: 5. Germline V gene data show CDR1 as LGHNT and CDR2 as FRNRAP. CDR3 length: 14 residues. This CDR3 is CASGSGQVGGELFF. The CDR3 DNA sequence: TGTGCTAGTGGTTCGGGACAGGTGGGCGGGGAGCTGTTTTTT.

In this sample, this clonotype turned up many times. The rearrangement uses TRBV12-3 or TRBV12-4 and TRBJ1-1; 8 bases fit TRBD1. The CDR3 runs 14 residues. V was clipped by 6 bases and J by 2 bases; unmatched bases: 5. DNA of the CDR3: TGTGCCAGCAGCCCCGACAGGGGAAACACTGAAGCTTTCTTT. Encoded protein: CASSPDRGNTEAFF.

There are a few counts of this clonotype. The V and J genes are TRBV9 and TRBJ1-1; D gene uncertain. This CDR3 has 13 amino acids. Germline V CDR1 and CDR2: SGDLS, YYNGEE. Trimming pared 3 bases from V and 2 bases from J, leaving 8 bases between. CDR3 sequence (DNA): TGTGCCAGCAGCGCACCAGCAAACACTGAAGCTTTCTTT. It codes for CASSAPANTEAFF.

The chain employs TRBV28 and TRBJ2-7, with D uncertain. The V end lost 5 bases, the J end lost 2 bases, and 10 bases lay between the germline ends. This CDR3 is built from 13 residues. The germline CDR1 and CDR2 sequences are MDHEN and SYDVKM. Here the CDR3 DNA reads TGTGCCAGCAGTCAGACACCAACCTACGAGCAGTACTTC. It translates to CASSQTPTYEQYF.

The chain has TRBV5-6 and TRBJ1-2; D remains unclear. The germline V gene encodes CDR1 SGHDT and CDR2 YYEEEE. This CDR3 comprises 13 residues. Trimming stripped 4 bases from V and 4 bases from J, with 11 bases between. The CDR3 DNA sequence: TGTGCCAGCAGCCGAGAAGAGGTCTATGGCTACACCTTC. Translation gives CASSREEVYGYTF.

The chain couples TRBV27 to TRBJ2-2; no clear D. This CDR3 is 15 amino acids long. Trimming stripped 3 bases from V and 2 bases from J, with 10 bases between. Germline V gene lookup returns CDR1 MNHEY and CDR2 SMNVEV (reference sequence). This chain's CDR3 is CASSFLARNTGELFF. The CDR3 region has the DNA TGTGCCAGCAGTTTTTTAGCCAGAAACACCGGGGAGCTGTTTTTT.

V gene TRBV6-5 combines with J gene TRBJ2-1; 10 bases are shared with TRBD2. Germline loops: CDR1 MNHEY, CDR2 SVGAGI. V was pared by 6 bases and J by 3 bases, with 8 bases of the junction left unmatched. This CDR3 is 16 amino acids long. The CDR3 loop reads CASSPTSGAFYNEQFF. The CDR3, as DNA: TGTGCCAGCAGCCCCACTAGCGGGGCGTTCTACAATGAGCAGTTCTTC.

Comments on this clonotype: At one end the junction does not follow the germline gene, possibly because of a read error. This rearrangement joins TRBV23-1 to TRBJ2-2; D may be TRBD2 (5 bases). TRBV23-1 is designated an ORF whose function remains uncertain. This CDR3 spans 12 amino acids. In DNA, the CDR3 is TGCGCCAGCCGATGTTCAACCGGGGAGCAGTTTTTT. This translates into CASRCSTGEQFF.

This clonotype turned up a few times. The chain combines TRBV9 with TRBJ1-1; possible D gene TRBD1, 5 bases. The CDR3 sequence is 14 residues long. Trimming cost V 3 bases and J 1 base, with 10 bases left between them. Germline CDR1 SGDLS, CDR2 YYNGEE. CDR3 sequence reads: CASSGITGNTEAFF. The CDR3 DNA reads as TGTGCCAGCAGCGGGATAACAGGGAACACTGAAGCTTTCTTT.

This clonotype was observed many times. V usage is TRBV7-9 and J usage is TRBJ2-7; 8 positions agree with TRBD1. Unmatched junction bases numbered 4, after V lost 4 bases and J lost 2 bases. The CDR3 totals 14 residues. CDR1 is SEHNR, CDR2 FQNEAQ, per germline (reference sequence). CDR3 coding DNA: TGTGCCAGCAGCTGGGACAGGTCCCCCTACGAGCAGTACTTC. Protein: CASSWDRSPYEQYF.

The rearrangement links TRBV29-1 to TRBJ1-1; no definite D call. The V end was cut by 3 bases, the J end by 8 bases, with 10 bases between. The CDR3 length is 11 residues. Germline assignment: CDR1 SQVTM and CDR2 ANQGSEA. The CDR3, as DNA: TGCAGCGTTGATGTGCCCATGGAAGCTTTCTTT. This encodes CSVDVPMEAFF.

For this clonotype: Its ends do not fully match the called genes, so a read error is possible. This rearrangement joins TRBV9 to TRBJ2-1, with D unclear. CDR3 length: 14 amino acids. Looked up from germline, CDR1 is SGDLS and CDR2 is YYNGEE. The CDR3 sequence is CASRVAPSYNEQFF. The CDR3 bases are TGTGCCAGCAGAGTAGCTCCTAGCTACAATGAGCAGTTCTTC.

Comment on this clonotype: Germline is not matched at one junction end, which may reflect a read error. This sequence joins TRBV27 and TRBJ2-7; the match to TRBD1 covers 10 bases. The CDR3 contains 13 residues. Germline CDR1 and CDR2: MNHEY and SMNVEV (reference sequence). Here the CDR3 reads CASSRDRGYGQYF. The CDR3 DNA reads TGTGCCAGCAGTCGGGACAGGGGTTACGGGCAGTACTTC.

This clonotype has at least ten counts. The rearrangement joins TRBV7-8 to TRBJ2-5; 10 nucleotides agree with TRBD1. With 5 bases clipped from V and 5 bases from J, the junction kept 11 bases outside the gene matches. This CDR3 is built from 16 residues. Germline CDR1 reads SGHVS; CDR2 reads FQNEAQ. The chain's CDR3 is CASSTARTGGGETQYF. In DNA, the CDR3 is TGTGCCAGCAGCACAGCGAGGACAGGGGGAGGGGAGACCCAGTACTTC.

This clonotype has only one observation. One base away lies a much larger clone, so this may be a sequencing read error. The chain combines TRBV7-8 with TRBJ2-1, with D uncertain. Trimming took 2 bases from V and 4 from J, leaving 12 bases between them. Germline CDR1 and CDR2: SGHVS and FQNEAQ. This CDR3 region has 15 residues. The CDR3 DNA sequence: TGTGCCAGCAGCTTAACCAGTGGTCTTTACAATGAGCAGTTCTTC. It specifies CASSLTSGLYNEQFF.

This clonotype was recorded a few times. One end of the junction is discordant with germline, which a read error may explain. The V and J genes are TRBV6-5 and TRBJ2-7; a weak D match, TRBD2 (6 bases). Germline V gives CDR1 MNHEY, CDR2 SVGAGI. This CDR3 comprises 14 residues. As DNA, the CDR3 is TGTGCCAGCAGCGCAGGGACTCCCTCCCACGAGCAGTACTTC. Translated: CASSAGTPSHEQYF.

The rearrangement uses TRBV7-9 and TRBJ2-5; either TRBD1 or TRBD2 may supply D (5 bases each). CDR3 size: 16 residues. CDR1 and CDR2 (germline): SEHNR, FQNEAQ (reference sequence). The V end lost 5 bases, the J end lost 5 bases, and 21 bases lay between the germline ends. In nucleotides, the CDR3 is TGTGCCAGCAGCCCAGTGGTCGCAGGGAGTGGGGAGACCCAGTACTTC. Its protein product is CASSPVVAGSGETQYF.

This clonotype turned up a few times. The CDR3 bases are TGTGCCAGTAGACCAGCCGGGACTAGCGACTACAATGAGCAGTTCTTC. It specifies CASRPAGTSDYNEQFF. The rearrangement joins TRBV19 to TRBJ2-1, with 10 positions matching TRBD2. The germline CDR1 and CDR2 sequences are LNHDA and SQIVND (reference sequence). The V segment lost 6 bases and the J segment 3 bases; nucleotides outside the gene matches: 8. CDR3 length: 16 amino acids.